This T cell receptor beta chain was obtained from a study of graft-versus-host responses after intestinal transplantation. The wider study: Multivisceral, liver-intestinal, or isolated intestinal transplants were performed in recipients. Anti-thymocyte globulin served as induction for all recipients, who then took tacrolimus and steroids for about three years.

The CDR3 has 15 residues. V shed 5 bases, J shed 2 bases, and the junction held 5 bases outside the gene matches. Germline CDR1 reads MGHDK; CDR2 reads SYGVNS. The table came from immunoSEQ multiplex PCR; TCRdb's copy has only in-frame clones and leaves some out. This sample has some 40,000 clones, with roughly nine tenths found just once. Points from the study as a whole: Clonal ratios of graft-versus-host to host-versus-graft in allografts were high for patients exhibiting graft-donor T cell macrochimerism. GvH clones occurred in recipient marrow; some first appeared in ileum or blood.

Comments on this clone: Its antigen is unknown.

This sample comprised PBMCs, obtained 524 days after transplant. This clonotype was sampled from a human patient who received an intestinal transplant, so some T cells may come from the graft donor. J is TRBJ1-2 and V is TRBV25-1; 10 positions match TRBD1. CDR3 region: CASSPWDRGNYGYTF. CDR3 in DNA: TGTGCCAGCAGTCCGTGGGACAGGGGCAACTATGGCTACACCTTC.